This T cell receptor (beta chain) was observed in a study of T-cell reconstitution after alpha-beta-depleted transplantation in children. Study observations and caveats: Where some patients showed high TCRbeta diversity at day 60, it came from recipient T cells and thymic progenitors that had survived.

As it was prepared, the TCRbeta library received unique molecular identifiers. TCRdb reanalysed the PCR reads using MiXCR and keeps one entry per CDR3 protein. Of hundreds of thousands of distinct CDR3 sequences in the sample, approximately 14% were seen once. As to this clonotype: Its antigen remains unidentified.

The CDR3 totals 23 residues. The germline V gene encodes CDR1 LGHNA and CDR2 YNFKEQ. Trimming took 3 bases from V and 0 from J; bases not matched to a gene: 22. The chain joins TRBV4-2 to TRBJ2-1; 11 bases align to TRBD2. The sample was PBMCs, taken before TCRalphabeta/CD19-depleted stem cell transplant. The TCR sequence derives from a girl aged 2-10 years with congenital amegakaryocytic thrombocytopenia, due to receive a stem cell transplant. The CDR3 DNA follows: TGTGCCAGCAGCCAGAGGCGTCAAACGCGTACTAGCGGGGGAAGTAGCTCCTACAATGAGCAGTTCTTC. Protein: CASSQRRQTRTSGGSSSYNEQFF.